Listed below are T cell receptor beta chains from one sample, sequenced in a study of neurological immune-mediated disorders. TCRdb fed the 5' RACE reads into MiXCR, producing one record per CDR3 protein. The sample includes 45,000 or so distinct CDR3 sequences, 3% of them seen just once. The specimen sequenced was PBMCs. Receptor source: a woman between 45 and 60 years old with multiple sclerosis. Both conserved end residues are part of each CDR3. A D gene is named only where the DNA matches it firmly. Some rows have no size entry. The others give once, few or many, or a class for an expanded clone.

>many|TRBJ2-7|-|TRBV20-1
TGCAGTGCTGTAAGGCTAGGACCCGCTACCTACGAGCAGTACTTC
CSAVRLGPATYEQYF
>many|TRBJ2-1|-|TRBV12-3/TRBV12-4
TGTGCCAGCAGTCCCGCCGCCAGCGGAGGATACAATGAGCAGTTCTTC
CASSPAASGGYNEQFF
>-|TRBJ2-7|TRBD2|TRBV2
TGTGCCAGCAGGAAGGAGGCGGGAGAGTCCTACGAGCAGTACTTC
CASRKEAGESYEQYF
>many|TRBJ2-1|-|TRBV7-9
TGTGCCAGCAGCTTAGCGCTGGCGGGGAGCTACAATGAGCAGTTCTTC
CASSLALAGSYNEQFF
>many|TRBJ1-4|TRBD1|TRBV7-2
TGTGCCAGCAGCTTAGTCAGGGTGGGACAGGGGCGTGAAAAACTGTTTTTT
CASSLVRVGQGREKLFF
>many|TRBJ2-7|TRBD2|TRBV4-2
TGTGCCAGCAGCCAAGATAGGGCGGGGGGGTACCACTCCTACGAGCAGTACTTC
CASSQDRAGGYHSYEQYF
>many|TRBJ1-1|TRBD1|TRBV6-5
TGTGCCAGCAGTTACGGGTTGACAGGGGGACGAACTGAAGCTTTCTTT
CASSYGLTGGRTEAFF
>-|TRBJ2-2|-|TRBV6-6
TGTGCCAGCAGTTTCTCTCGGACTGTGAACACCGGGGAGCTGTTTTTT
CASSFSRTVNTGELFF
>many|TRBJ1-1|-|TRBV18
TGTGCCAGCTCACAACACCTCTTGGGAGGGAACACTGAAGCTTTCTTT
CASSQHLLGGNTEAFF
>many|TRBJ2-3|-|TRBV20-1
TGCAGTGCCCCTACACCCACTTTCGGTACAGATACGCAGTATTTT
CSAPTPTFGTDTQYF
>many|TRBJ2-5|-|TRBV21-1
TGTGCCAGCAGCAACCTCAGGGGGCCGCCAGAAGAGACCCAGTACTTC
CASSNLRGPPEETQYF
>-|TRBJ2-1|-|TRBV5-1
TGCGCCAGCAACCCGCAGGGGACGGCCTACAATGAGCAGTTCTTC
CASNPQGTAYNEQFF
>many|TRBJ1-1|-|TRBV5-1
TGCGCCAGCACCGGCGGGGCTCACACTGAAGCTTTCTTT
CASTGGAHTEAFF
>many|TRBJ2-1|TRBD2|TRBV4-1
TGCGCCAGCAGCCTGACTAGCGGGGGGGCAAATGAGCAGTTCTTC
CASSLTSGGANEQFF
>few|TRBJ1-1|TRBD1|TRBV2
TGTGCCAACCGCAGGACAGGAGAAATGAACACTGAAGCTTTCTTT
CANRRTGEMNTEAFF